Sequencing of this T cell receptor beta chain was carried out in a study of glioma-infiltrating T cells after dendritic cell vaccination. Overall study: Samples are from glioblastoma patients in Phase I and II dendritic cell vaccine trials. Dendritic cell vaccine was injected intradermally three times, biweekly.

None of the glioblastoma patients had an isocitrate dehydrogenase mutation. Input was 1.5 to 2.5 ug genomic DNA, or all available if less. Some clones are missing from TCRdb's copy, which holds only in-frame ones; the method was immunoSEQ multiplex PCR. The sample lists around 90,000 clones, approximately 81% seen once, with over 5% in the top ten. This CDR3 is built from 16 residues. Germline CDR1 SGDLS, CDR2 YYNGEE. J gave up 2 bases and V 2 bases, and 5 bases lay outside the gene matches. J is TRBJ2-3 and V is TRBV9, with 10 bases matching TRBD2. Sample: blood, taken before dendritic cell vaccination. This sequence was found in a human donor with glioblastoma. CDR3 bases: TGTGCCAGCAGCGTTCAAGCGGGAGGGCCCACAGATACGCAGTATTTT. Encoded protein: CASSVQAGGPTDTQYF. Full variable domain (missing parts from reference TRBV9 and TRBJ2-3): DSGVTQTPKHLITATGQRVTLRCSPRSGDLSVYWYQQSLDQGLQFLIQYYNGEERAKGNILERFSAQQFPDLHSELNLSSLELGDSALYFCASSVQAGGPTDTQYFGPGTRLTVL.